This T cell receptor (beta chain) was sequenced for a study of T cell repertoires in cytomegalovirus infection. The wider study: Public TCR beta signatures indicated both CMV infection and matching HLA type.

Notes on the study in general: Cumulative public TCR beta family frequency identified carriers of CMV plus the relevant HLA. Dominating the ex vivo response were HLA-C-restricted CMV-specific TCR beta clonotypes.

TCRdb re-derived calls from the reads in MiXCR, one entry per CDR3 protein. The sample holds about 680,000 distinct CDR3 sequences, approximately 24% seen once. A few counts support this clonotype. Its antigen is still unknown. The CDR3 is 11 amino acids. Per the germline V gene, CDR1 is SNHLY and CDR2 is FYNNEI. V shed 8 bases and J shed 9 bases, with 11 bases lying between them. The J gene is TRBJ2-1, the V gene TRBV2; D is possibly TRBD2 (6 bases). The sequence was collected from a human donor in good health (CMV status not recorded). Some clones in this sample may be carry-over from other donors' samples. Sequencing was carried out using CD8+ T cells from PBMCs. The CDR3 nucleotides read TGTGCCAGCCTTTCGCGGGGTGAGCAGTTCTTC. Protein: CASLSRGEQFF.